The 30 T cell receptor beta chains given below trace back to one sample, sequenced in a study of blood T cell repertoires in COVID-19. Clones were read by immunoSEQ multiplex PCR, and TCRdb kept only the in-frame ones, dropping some. The repertoire holds roughly 75,000 clones, with roughly four fifths as singletons. Sequencing was carried out using peripheral blood. The source is a man aged 50 to 60 with acute or convalescent COVID-19.

In its sample, this clone is medium-sized. The chain uses TRBV28 and TRBJ2-7; D possibly corresponds to TRBD1 (6 bases). The CDR3 covers 15 residues. Germline V CDR1 and CDR2: MDHEN, SYDVKM. Trimming stripped 1 base from V and 6 bases from J, with 16 bases between. The CDR3 DNA follows: TGTGCCAGCAGTTTATCCCCGGACAGCTCATCCGAGCAGTACTTC. Protein: CASSLSPDSSSEQYF.

This chain links TRBV5-1 with TRBJ1-6, with unresolved D. Trimming removed 0 bases from V and 7 bases from J, with 8 bases in between. Germline assignment: CDR1 SGHRS and CDR2 YFSETQ. This CDR3 contains 14 residues. The CDR3 bases are TGCGCCAGCAGCTTGGACGCGGTGAATTCACCCCTCCACTTT. It codes for CASSLDAVNSPLHF.

The CDR3 spells CASRGGDQPQHF. CDR3 bases: TGTGCCAGTAGGGGGGGGGATCAGCCCCAGCATTTT. V is TRBV19 and J is TRBJ1-5; possible D gene TRBD1, 5 bases. The V and J ends lost 6 bases and 5 bases respectively, with 8 bases between them. Germline-derived CDR1 and CDR2 are LNHDA and SQIVND (reference sequence). The CDR3 has 12 residues.

This clone occurred a few times. The chain links TRBV6-5 to TRBJ1-2; 7 bases align to TRBD1. The CDR3 consists of 15 residues. The ends lost 5 bases at V and 5 bases at J; junction bases unmatched: 11. In germline, CDR1 is MNHEY, CDR2 SVGAGI. CDR3 in amino acids: CASSPNPTGFYGYTF. The CDR3 DNA is TGTGCCAGCAGTCCAAACCCGACAGGGTTTTATGGCTACACCTTC.

The DNA for the CDR3 is TGTGCCAGCAGCTTGAATCCGACTACTAATTCACCCCTCCACTTT. It specifies CASSLNPTTNSPLHF. This chain uses TRBV5-4 with TRBJ1-6; D unresolved. Germline V CDR1 and CDR2: SGHNT, YYREEE (reference sequence). Trimming pared 1 base from V and 6 bases from J, leaving 11 bases between. The CDR3 covers 15 residues.

The rearrangement uses TRBV6-5 and TRBJ1-3; D is unresolved. Germline CDR1 is MNHEY and CDR2 is SVGAGI. The CDR3 loop spans 15 amino acids. Trimming stripped 7 bases from V and 0 bases from J, with 13 bases between. CDR3 residues: CASTPTAASGNTIYF. The CDR3 region has the DNA TGTGCCAGCACCCCAACGGCGGCCTCTGGAAACACCATATATTTT.

The genes are TRBV15 and TRBJ2-1; the D is unclear. V lost 3 bases to trimming and J lost 5 bases, with 11 bases between them. Germline CDR1 and CDR2: LNHNV and YYDKDF (reference sequence). The CDR3 runs 14 residues. CDR3 nucleotide sequence: TGTGCCACCAGCAGTCTCAGGCTTCACAATGAGCAGTTCTTC. Its translation is CATSSLRLHNEQFF.

The genes are TRBV4-2 and TRBJ1-1; TRBD1 might be the D (5 bases). CDR1 is LGHNA, CDR2 YNFKEQ, per germline. V lost 1 base, J lost 5 bases, and 11 bases lay in between. This CDR3 contains 14 residues. This CDR3 is CASSQVRGETEAFF. CDR3 sequence (DNA): TGTGCCAGCAGCCAAGTGCGGGGGGAAACTGAAGCTTTCTTT.

This clone was counted a single time. The chain joins TRBV12-5 to TRBJ1-2; TRBD1 matches at 12 bases. CDR3 length: 21 amino acids. Germline V gene data show CDR1 as LGHNT and CDR2 as FRNRAP. V lost 0 bases to trimming and J lost 5 bases; unmatched junction nucleotides: 19. In nucleotides, the CDR3 is TGTGCTAGTGGTTTGGTACTAAACCTCCGCAGGGACAGGGGGCGAATTTATGGCTACACCTTC. Protein sequence: CASGLVLNLRRDRGRIYGYTF.

The chain recombines TRBV6-5 with TRBJ2-7, with 12 bases that match TRBD2. Germline assignment: CDR1 MNHEY and CDR2 SVGAGI. This CDR3 is 14 amino acids long. The trim removed 6 bases at V and 7 bases at J, leaving 7 bases unmatched. This chain's CDR3 is CASRRLAGEGEQYF. CDR3 bases: TGTGCCAGCAGACGACTAGCGGGGGAGGGTGAGCAGTACTTC.

The chain combines TRBV28 with TRBJ2-3; 10 nucleotides agree with TRBD2. Losses at the gene ends were 5 bases for V and 1 base for J; bases not matched to a gene: 15. CDR3 length: 19 amino acids. The germline CDR1 and CDR2 sequences are MDHEN and SYDVKM. The CDR3 spells CASSTVAGVAGGGTDTQYF. CDR3 bases: TGTGCCAGCAGTACGGTAGCTGGGGTAGCGGGAGGCGGCACAGATACGCAGTATTTT.

This rearrangement joins TRBV3-1 (or the pseudogene TRBV3-2) to TRBJ2-4; 8 bases match TRBD1. The germline V gene encodes CDR1 LGHDT and CDR2 YNNKEL (reference sequence). The CDR3 covers 14 residues. The trim removed 4 bases at V and 9 bases at J, leaving 8 bases unmatched. As DNA, the CDR3 is TGTGCCAGCAGCCGCCTGGGACAGGAGGGCATTCAGTACTTC. Amino acids: CASSRLGQEGIQYF.

V is TRBV28 and J is TRBJ2-1; 9 nucleotides agree with TRBD1. Per the germline V gene, CDR1 is MDHEN and CDR2 is SYDVKM. CDR3 length: 14 residues. V gave up 6 bases and J gave up 13 bases; unmatched junction bases: 13. This CDR3 is CASSLYSRDRVQFF. The DNA for the CDR3 is TGTGCCAGCAGCCTATACTCCCGGGACAGGGTCCAGTTCTTC.

V usage is TRBV6-2 or TRBV6-3 and J usage is TRBJ1-1; D is unresolved. Germline V gene lookup returns CDR1 MNHEY and CDR2 SVGEGT. Trimming removed 0 bases from V and 1 base from J, with 12 bases in between. The CDR3 runs 16 residues. This CDR3 reads CASSYSKGRSNTEAFF. The DNA of the CDR3 is TGTGCCAGCAGTTACTCGAAAGGGAGGTCGAACACTGAAGCTTTCTTT.

The J gene is TRBJ2-3, the V gene TRBV6-5; 8 nucleotides line up with TRBD2. Germline V lookup: CDR1 MNHEY, CDR2 SVGAGI. V was clipped by 0 bases and J by 1 base; unmatched bases: 3. CDR3 length equals 16 residues. The CDR3 DNA follows: TGTGCCAGCAGTTACTCGATGCGGGGGGGCACAGATACGCAGTATTTT. It translates to CASSYSMRGGTDTQYF.

This clone was seen more than once but under ten times. V is TRBV10-3 and J is TRBJ2-1; 7 bases agree with TRBD2. Germline values: CDR1 ENHRY, CDR2 SYGVKD. V shed 2 bases, J shed 6 bases, and the junction held 4 bases outside the gene matches. This CDR3 contains 14 residues. Here the CDR3 reads CAISEGGLGNEQFF. The CDR3 DNA is TGTGCCATCAGTGAGGGCGGACTAGGCAATGAGCAGTTCTTC.

This clone was counted a few times. The rearrangement joins TRBV5-5 to TRBJ2-7, with 8 bases lining up with TRBD1. The CDR3 loop spans 15 amino acids. Germline trimming cut 0 bases from V and 3 bases from J; bases unmatched to any gene: 5. In germline, CDR1 is SGHKS, CDR2 YYEKEE (reference sequence). CDR3 sequence reads: CASSLEWTGIYEQYF. The CDR3 region has the DNA TGTGCCAGCAGCTTGGAGTGGACAGGGATCTACGAGCAGTACTTC.

The DNA of the CDR3 is TGTGCCAGCAGCCCTAGCTCCTACGAGCAGTACTTC. As protein: CASSPSSYEQYF. The chain is built from TRBV27 and TRBJ2-7; D gene ambiguous. Germline CDR1 MNHEY, CDR2 SMNVEV (reference sequence). The V and J ends lost 6 bases and 0 bases respectively, with 6 bases between them. The CDR3 totals 12 residues.

This clone was observed once. J is TRBJ2-7 and V is TRBV6-6; TRBD1 matches at 8 bases. The CDR3 sequence is 15 residues long. J lost 1 base, V lost 0 bases, and 2 bases had no gene match. The V gene's germline CDR1 is MNHNY and CDR2 SVGAGI (reference sequence). CDR3 DNA sequence: TGTGCCAGCAGTTACTCTGACAGGGGATCCTACGAGCAGTACTTC. This encodes CASSYSDRGSYEQYF.

The gene calls are TRBV6-6 and TRBJ1-5; tentatively, D is TRBD1 (6 bases). Germline loops: CDR1 MNHNY, CDR2 SVGAGI (reference sequence). CDR3 size: 15 residues. Trimming cost V 6 bases and J 5 bases, with 17 bases left between them. The CDR3 nucleotides are TGTGCCAGCAGCCTGAACAGGGTAGGGGATCAGCCCCAGCATTTT. This gives the protein CASSLNRVGDQPQHF.

This chain uses TRBV7-2 with TRBJ2-7; D possibly corresponds to TRBD1 (6 bases). The CDR3 runs to 14 residues. Trimming pared 4 bases from V and 4 bases from J, leaving 14 bases between. Germline V CDR1 and CDR2: SGHTA, FQGNSA. The DNA for the CDR3 is TGTGCCAGCAGCTCCCGGGACACGATTTACGAGCAGTACTTC. Its translation: CASSSRDTIYEQYF. Full variable domain (rest looked up from reference TRBV7-2 and TRBJ2-7): GAGVSQSPSNKVTEKGKDVELRCDPISGHTALYWYRQSLGQGLEFLIYFQGNSAPDKSGLPSDRFSAERTGGSVSTLTIQRTQQEDSAVYLCASSSRDTIYEQYFGPGTRLTVT.

The chain carries TRBV9 and TRBJ1-2; tentatively, D is TRBD1 (6 bases). Per germline, CDR1 SGDLS and CDR2 YYNGEE. This CDR3 spans 14 amino acids. With 3 bases removed from V and 8 bases from J, the gap between germline ends came to 17 bases. The CDR3 region is CASSDNGQGRGYTF. The CDR3 coding sequence is TGTGCCAGCAGCGACAACGGTCAGGGGAGAGGCTACACCTTC.

This clone was detected only once. J is TRBJ1-3 and V is TRBV30, with D possibly TRBD1 on 6 matching bases. Germline V CDR1 and CDR2: GTSNPN, SVGIG (reference sequence). The V gene lost 3 bases and the J gene lost 2 bases, with 8 bases spanning the gap. The CDR3 contains 13 residues. The DNA for the CDR3 is TGTGCCTGGAGCACAGGGCCTGGAAACACCATATATTTT. Residues: CAWSTGPGNTIYF.

The rearrangement joins TRBV5-5 to TRBJ2-2; 7 nucleotides match TRBD1. The length of the CDR3 is 18 residues. J gave up 6 bases and V 1 base, and 15 bases lay outside the gene matches. Germline assignment: CDR1 SGHKS and CDR2 YYEKEE (reference sequence). The CDR3 DNA is TGTGCCAGCAGCTTGAGGGCGGATTTAGAGGGGGCCGCCGGGGAGCTGTTTTTT. This gives the protein CASSLRADLEGAAGELFF.

The V gene is TRBV5-4, the J gene TRBJ2-1, with 7 bases that match TRBD2. J was trimmed by 7 bases and V by 4 bases; bases with no gene match: 11. From germline, CDR1 is SGHNT and CDR2 YYREEE (reference sequence). The CDR3 loop spans 15 amino acids. CDR3 amino acids: CASSQDGWGGNEQFF. The CDR3 bases are TGTGCCAGCAGCCAGGATGGGTGGGGGGGGAATGAGCAGTTCTTC. Supplemented by reference TRBV5-4 and TRBJ2-1, the full variable domain reads ETGVTQSPTHLIKTRGQQVTLRCSSQSGHNTVSWYQQALGQGPQFIFQYYREEENGRGNFPPRFSGLQFPNYSSELNVNALELDDSALYLCASSQDGWGGNEQFFGPGTRLTVL.

The chain recombines TRBV4-3 with TRBJ2-5; 9 nucleotides line up with TRBD1. V shed 0 bases, J shed 4 bases, and the junction held 9 bases outside the gene matches. In germline, CDR1 is LGHNA, CDR2 YSLEER. The CDR3 sequence is 17 residues long. Here the CDR3 DNA reads TGCGCCAGCAGCCAAGATGTCCCGGGACAGGGTACAGAGACCCAGTACTTC. Translating it yields CASSQDVPGQGTETQYF.

The chain links TRBV4-1 to TRBJ1-2; D remains unclear. Germline V gene sequence: CDR1 MGHRA, CDR2 YSYEKL. The CDR3 length is 16 residues. The V gene lost 1 base and the J gene lost 4 bases, with 16 bases spanning the gap. The CDR3 sequence: CASSQVGRTRFYGYTF. As DNA, the CDR3 is TGCGCCAGCAGCCAAGTCGGACGGACTCGCTTCTATGGCTACACCTTC.

This clone has only one observation. The chain employs TRBV18 and TRBJ1-2, with D perhaps matching TRBD1 (6 bases). Germline V gives CDR1 KGHSH, CDR2 LQKENI. The CDR3 consists of 18 residues. The V end was cut by 3 bases, the J end by 4 bases, with 24 bases between. As DNA, the CDR3 is TGTGCCAGCTCACCTTACTCCCCCCTGTTACAGGGCTCCTATGGCTACACCTTC. This sequence encodes CASSPYSPLLQGSYGYTF.

This chain connects TRBV4-3 to TRBJ2-1; D is perhaps TRBD1 (6 bases). V was pared by 0 bases and J by 5 bases, with 11 bases between. CDR1 and CDR2 (germline): LGHNA, YSLEER. The CDR3 consists of 15 residues. CDR3 DNA sequence: TGCGCCAGCAGCCAAGACTCCGGGACACACAATGAGCAGTTCTTC. Translating gives CASSQDSGTHNEQFF.

The chain uses TRBV4-3 and TRBJ2-6; D is unclear. Germline lookup yields CDR1 LGHNA and CDR2 YSLEER. The CDR3 totals 17 residues. Deletions cut 1 base from V and 0 bases from J, with 10 bases between. DNA of the CDR3: TGCGCCAGCAGCCAAGGGCATGACACCTCTGGGGCCAACGTCCTGACTTTC. Its protein is CASSQGHDTSGANVLTF.